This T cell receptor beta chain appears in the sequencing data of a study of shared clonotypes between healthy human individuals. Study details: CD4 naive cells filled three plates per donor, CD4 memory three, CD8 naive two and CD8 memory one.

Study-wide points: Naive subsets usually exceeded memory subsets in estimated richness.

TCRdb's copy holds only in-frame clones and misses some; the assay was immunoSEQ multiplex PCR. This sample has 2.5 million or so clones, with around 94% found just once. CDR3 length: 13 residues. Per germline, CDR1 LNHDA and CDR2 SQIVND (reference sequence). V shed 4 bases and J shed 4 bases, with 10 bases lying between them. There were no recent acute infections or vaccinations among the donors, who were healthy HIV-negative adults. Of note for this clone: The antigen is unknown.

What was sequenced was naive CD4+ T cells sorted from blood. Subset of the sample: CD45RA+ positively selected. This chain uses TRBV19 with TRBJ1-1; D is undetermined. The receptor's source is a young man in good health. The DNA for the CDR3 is TGTGCCAGTAGTAGTTCCGTGGGCACTGAAGCTTTCTTT. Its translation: CASSSSVGTEAFF.